Listed below are T cell receptor beta chains from one sample, sequenced in a study of CD8 T cells in ankylosing spondylitis. TCRdb recomputed calls from the 5' RACE reads with MiXCR, one row per CDR3 protein. This sample carries about 510,000 distinct CDR3 sequences, approximately 5.3% of them seen once, and the ten largest clones take roughly 3.5%. Sample: blood, either unsorted or a sorted T cell fraction (not recorded which). These receptor sequences come from a male donor with ankylosing spondylitis. The CDR3 runs from the conserved cysteine through the conserved F or W. The D gene is left open where the match is weak. The size entry is marked missing in some rows and otherwise reads once, few, many or a size class.

V	size	J	D	CDR3	DNA
TRBV5-1	many	TRBJ1-2	-	CASSYDTYGYTF	TGCGCCAGCAGTTATGATACCTATGGCTACACCTTC
TRBV5-1	many	TRBJ1-5	-	CASSPQGNQPQHF	TGCGCCAGCAGCCCCCAGGGGAATCAGCCCCAGCATTTT
TRBV12-3/TRBV12-4	many	TRBJ2-3	TRBD2	CASSLNAGGGDTQYF	TGTGCCAGCAGCCTTAACGCGGGAGGTGGAGATACGCAGTATTTT
TRBV7-9	many	TRBJ2-4	TRBD1	CASSSGGDLAKNIQYF	TGTGCCAGCAGCTCAGGGGGCGATCTAGCCAAAAACATTCAGTACTTC
TRBV20-1	many	TRBJ1-6	-	CSARGTRTTNSPLHF	TGCAGTGCTAGAGGGACACGGACAACCAATTCACCCCTCCACTTT
TRBV20-1	many	TRBJ1-2	-	CSAPHVPRGVGYTF	TGCAGTGCTCCCCACGTGCCCCGAGGGGTTGGCTACACCTTC
TRBV5-1	many	TRBJ2-3	-	CASSLDSLSTDTQYF	TGCGCCAGCAGCTTGGATTCTCTCAGCACAGATACGCAGTATTTT
TRBV14	-	TRBJ2-3	-	CASSQAYYLDTQYF	TGTGCCAGCAGCCAAGCATACTACCTAGATACGCAGTATTTT
TRBV12-3/TRBV12-4	many	TRBJ2-5	TRBD2	CASSSPSSGGALRETQYF	TGTGCCAGCAGTTCCCCCTCTAGCGGGGGGGCCTTGCGAGAGACCCAGTACTTC
TRBV29-1	many	TRBJ2-6	-	CSAIAAGANVLTF	TGCAGCGCCATCGCTGCTGGGGCCAACGTCCTGACTTTC
TRBV7-6	many	TRBJ2-1	-	CASSLLSRVGEQFF	TGTGCCAGCAGCTTATTATCCAGGGTCGGTGAGCAGTTCTTC
TRBV2	many	TRBJ1-4	-	CASSQTWTNEKLFF	TGTGCCAGCAGTCAAACGTGGACTAATGAAAAACTGTTTTTT
TRBV7-2	-	TRBJ2-3	-	CASSLPLALYTDTQYF	TGTGCCAGCAGCCTCCCCCTAGCACTCTACACAGATACGCAGTATTTT
TRBV7-6	few	TRBJ2-1	-	CASSLVSGTTYNEQFF	TGTGCCAGCAGCTTAGTATCGGGAACTACCTACAATGAGCAGTTCTTC
TRBV27	many	TRBJ1-6	TRBD1	CASSFGPGTADSPLHF	TGTGCCAGCAGTTTTGGGCCGGGGACAGCCGATTCACCCCTCCACTTT
TRBV4-3	few	TRBJ2-7	-	CASSQGEGDYEQYF	TGCGCCAGCAGCCAAGGGGAAGGGGACTACGAGCAGTACTTC